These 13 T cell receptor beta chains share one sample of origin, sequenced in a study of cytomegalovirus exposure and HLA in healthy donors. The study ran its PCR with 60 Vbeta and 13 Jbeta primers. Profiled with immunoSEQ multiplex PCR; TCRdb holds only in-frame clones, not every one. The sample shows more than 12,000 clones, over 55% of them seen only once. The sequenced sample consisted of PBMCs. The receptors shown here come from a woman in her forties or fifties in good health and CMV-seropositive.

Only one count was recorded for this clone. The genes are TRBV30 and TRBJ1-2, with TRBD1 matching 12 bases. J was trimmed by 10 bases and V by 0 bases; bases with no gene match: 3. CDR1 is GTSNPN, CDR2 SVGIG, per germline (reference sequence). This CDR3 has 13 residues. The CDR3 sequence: CAWSVGTGGAYTF. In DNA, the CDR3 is TGTGCCTGGAGTGTAGGGACAGGGGGCGCCTACACCTTC.

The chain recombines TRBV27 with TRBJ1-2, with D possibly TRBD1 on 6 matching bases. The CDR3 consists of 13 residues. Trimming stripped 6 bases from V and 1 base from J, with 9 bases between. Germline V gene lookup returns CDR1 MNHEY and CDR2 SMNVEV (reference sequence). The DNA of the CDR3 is TGTGCCAGCAGCACACAGGGTAACTATGGCTACACCTTC. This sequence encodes CASSTQGNYGYTF.

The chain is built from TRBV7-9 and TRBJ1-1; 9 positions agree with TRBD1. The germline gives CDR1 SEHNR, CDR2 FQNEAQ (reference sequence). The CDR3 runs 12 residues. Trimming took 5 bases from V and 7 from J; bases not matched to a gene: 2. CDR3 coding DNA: TGTGCCAGCAGCGGGACAGGGCTTGAAGCTTTCTTT. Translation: CASSGTGLEAFF. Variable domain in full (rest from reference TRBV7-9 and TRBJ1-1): DTGVSQNPRHKITKRGQNVTFRCDPISEHNRLYWYRQTLGQGPEFLTYFQNEAQLEKSRLLSDRFSAERPKGSFSTLEIQRTEQGDSAMYLCASSGTGLEAFFGQGTRLTVV.

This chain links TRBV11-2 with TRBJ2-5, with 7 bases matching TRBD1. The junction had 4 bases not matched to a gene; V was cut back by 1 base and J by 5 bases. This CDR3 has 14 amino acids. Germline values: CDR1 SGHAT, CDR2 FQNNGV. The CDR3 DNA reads TGTGCCAGCAGCTTAGGACAGGGCCATGAGACCCAGTACTTC. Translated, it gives CASSLGQGHETQYF.

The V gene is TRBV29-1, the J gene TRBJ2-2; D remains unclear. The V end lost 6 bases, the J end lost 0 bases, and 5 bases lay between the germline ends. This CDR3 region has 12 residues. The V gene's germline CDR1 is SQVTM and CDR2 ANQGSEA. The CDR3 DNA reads TGCAGCGTAGCAACGAACACCGGGGAGCTGTTTTTT. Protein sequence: CSVATNTGELFF.

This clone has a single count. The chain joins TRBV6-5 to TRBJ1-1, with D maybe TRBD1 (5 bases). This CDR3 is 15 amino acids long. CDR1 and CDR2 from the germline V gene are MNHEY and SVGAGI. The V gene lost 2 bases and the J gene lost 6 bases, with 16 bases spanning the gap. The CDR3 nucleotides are TGTGCCAGCAGTTACAACTGGGGCGGCTTCTCTGAAGCTTTCTTT. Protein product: CASSYNWGGFSEAFF.

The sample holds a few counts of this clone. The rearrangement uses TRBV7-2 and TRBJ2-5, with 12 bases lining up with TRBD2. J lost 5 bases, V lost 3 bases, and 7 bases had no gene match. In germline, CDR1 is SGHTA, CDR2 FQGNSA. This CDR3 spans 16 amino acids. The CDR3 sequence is CASSFLSSGRGETQYF. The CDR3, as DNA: TGTGCCAGCAGCTTTTTGTCTAGCGGGAGGGGGGAGACCCAGTACTTC.

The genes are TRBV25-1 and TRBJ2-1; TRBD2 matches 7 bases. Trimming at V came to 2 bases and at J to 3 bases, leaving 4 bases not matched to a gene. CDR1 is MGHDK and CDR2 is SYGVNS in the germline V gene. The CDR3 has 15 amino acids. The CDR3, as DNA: TGTGCCAGCAGTGAACAGCTAGCGGACTACAATGAGCAGTTCTTC. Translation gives CASSEQLADYNEQFF.

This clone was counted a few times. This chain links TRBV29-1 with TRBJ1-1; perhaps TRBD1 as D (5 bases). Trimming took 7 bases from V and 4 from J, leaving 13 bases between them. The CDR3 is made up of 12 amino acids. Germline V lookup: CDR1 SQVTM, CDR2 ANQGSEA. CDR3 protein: CSGDHGSTEAFF. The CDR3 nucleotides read TGCAGCGGGGACCACGGGAGCACTGAAGCTTTCTTT.

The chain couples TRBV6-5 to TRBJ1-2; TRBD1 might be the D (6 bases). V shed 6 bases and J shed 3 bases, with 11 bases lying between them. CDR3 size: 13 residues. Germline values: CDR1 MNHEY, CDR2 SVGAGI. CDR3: CASSLDRDYGYTF. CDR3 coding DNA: TGTGCCAGCAGCCTGGACAGAGACTATGGCTACACCTTC.

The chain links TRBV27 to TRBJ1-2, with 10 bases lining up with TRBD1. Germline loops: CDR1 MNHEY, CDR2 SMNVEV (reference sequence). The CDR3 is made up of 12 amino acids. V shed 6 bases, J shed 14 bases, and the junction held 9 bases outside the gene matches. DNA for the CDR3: TGTGCCAGCAGCAATAGACAGGGGGCCCAAACCTTC. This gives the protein CASSNRQGAQTF.

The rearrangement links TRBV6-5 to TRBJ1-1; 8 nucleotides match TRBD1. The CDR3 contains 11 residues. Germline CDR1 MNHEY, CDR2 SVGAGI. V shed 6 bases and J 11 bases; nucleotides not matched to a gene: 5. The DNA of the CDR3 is TGTGCCAGCAGCAGACAGGGGATGGCTTTCTTT. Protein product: CASSRQGMAFF.

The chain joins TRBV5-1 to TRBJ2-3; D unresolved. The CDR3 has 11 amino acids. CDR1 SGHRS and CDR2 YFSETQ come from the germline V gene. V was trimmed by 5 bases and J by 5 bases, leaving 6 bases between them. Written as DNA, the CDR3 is TGCGCCAGCAGGCTGAGAGATACGCAGTATTTT. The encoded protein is CASRLRDTQYF.